These 22 T cell receptor beta chains share one sample of origin, sequenced in a study of tumor-infiltrating lymphocytes in primary liver carcinoma. The authors made TCR beta cDNA from around 500 ng total RNA with a constant-region primer. Slightly modified ARM-PCR with three nested multiplex PCR rounds yielded TCR beta libraries. A C-beta reverse primer was combined with TRBV1-TRBV30 forward primers in the first two PCR rounds, and each round had approximately 9 cycles. TCRdb fed the multiplex PCR reads into MiXCR, producing one record per CDR3 protein. The sample yields some 40,000 distinct CDR3 sequences, roughly 80% seen once. Unsorted bulk tissue, about 19-32 mg of it, served as the source for co-extraction of RNA and DNA. The sequencing input was tumor-adjacent normal liver tissue. These receptors were obtained from a man aged 40-50 years with primary liver carcinoma and hepatitis B virus infection.

This clonotype was counted a few times. The V and J genes are TRBV7-2 and TRBJ2-1; no clear D. The CDR3 sequence is 15 residues long. Germline assignment: CDR1 SGHTA and CDR2 FQGNSA. V lost 5 bases and J 8 bases, leaving 19 bases between the germline ends. The CDR3 region is CASSSLRTAEDEQFF. In DNA form, the CDR3 reads TGTGCCAGCAGCAGCCTCAGGACGGCTGAGGATGAGCAGTTCTTC.

This clonotype is medium-sized by share. This rearrangement joins TRBV4-1 to TRBJ2-2; D not certain. Germline V lookup: CDR1 MGHRA, CDR2 YSYEKL. The CDR3 covers 14 residues. V was clipped by 2 bases and J by 6 bases, with 10 bases between them. The CDR3 is CASSQLTLSGELFF. The CDR3, as DNA: TGCGCCAGCAGCCAACTTACCCTCTCCGGGGAGCTGTTTTTT.

The J gene is TRBJ2-7, the V gene TRBV7-9; the D gene is possibly TRBD2 (6 bases). CDR3 size: 14 residues. Germline-derived CDR1 and CDR2 are SEHNR and FQNEAQ (reference sequence). The V and J ends lost 4 bases and 10 bases respectively, with 20 bases between them. The CDR3: CASSSSGTPSDQYF. The CDR3 bases are TGTGCCAGCAGCTCCTCCGGGACTCCCTCAGATCAGTACTTC.

This chain connects TRBV6-5 to TRBJ2-1; TRBD2 aligns across 11 bases. The length of the CDR3 is 13 residues. Per germline, CDR1 MNHEY and CDR2 SVGAGI. Trimming at V came to 9 bases and at J to 9 bases, leaving 7 bases not matched to a gene. CDR3 amino acids: CARYSGRAGEQFF. CDR3 nucleotide sequence: TGTGCCAGATATAGCGGGAGGGCCGGTGAGCAGTTCTTC.

With respect to this clonotype: One end of the junction does not line up with germline, which may come from a read error. The chain joins TRBV5-1 to TRBJ2-2; D is uncertain. The CDR3 totals 15 residues. The germline gives CDR1 SGHRS, CDR2 YFSETQ. This chain's CDR3 is CPSSSPLRNTAEPFF. For the CDR3, the DNA is TGCCCCAGCAGCTCGCCTTTGCGAAACACCGCGGAGCCGTTTTTT. The full variable domain, with the rest looked up from reference TRBV5-1 and TRBJ2-2, is KAGVTQTPRYLIKTRGQQVTLSCSPISGHRSVSWYQQTPGQGLQFLFEYFSETQRNKGNFPGRFSGRQFSNSRSEMNVSTLELGDSALYLCPSSSPLRNTAEPFFGEGSRLTVL.

Remarks on this clonotype: The CDR3 does not end in the conserved phenylalanine or tryptophan, so this is likely a read error. The limits of the CDR3 on the DNA are not certain, so only TCRdb's listed CDR3 is given. This chain connects TRBV11-2 to TRBJ2-1; TRBD1, the table's D call, lacks a check against the DNA. The V gene's germline CDR1 is SGHAT and CDR2 FQNNGV. Termini included, the CDR3 measures 14 amino acids. The CDR3 sequence: CANSLSSLGHEHFL.

By sample fraction, this clonotype is large. The V call is TRBV11-3, the J call TRBJ2-1; no reliable D call. This CDR3 contains 12 residues. V was trimmed by 2 bases and J by 6 bases, leaving 5 bases between them. Per germline, CDR1 SGHNT and CDR2 YENEEA. This CDR3 reads CASSLNANEQFF. The CDR3 nucleotides are TGTGCCAGCAGCTTAAATGCCAATGAGCAGTTCTTC.

This rearrangement joins TRBV6-1 to TRBJ2-1, with 14 bases matching TRBD2. The CDR3 contains 15 residues. Losses at the gene ends were 10 bases for V and 6 bases for J; bases not matched to a gene: 8. CDR1 and CDR2 (germline): MNHNS, SASEGT. Here the CDR3 reads CANREGTSGSNEQFF. CDR3 nucleotides: TGTGCCAACAGAGAAGGGACTAGCGGGAGCAATGAGCAGTTCTTC.

This clonotype occurred many times. One base away lies a much larger clone, so this may be a sequencing read error. The chain links TRBV6-1 to TRBJ2-7; 8 nucleotides agree with TRBD1. The CDR3 consists of 14 residues. Germline CDR1 reads MNHNS; CDR2 reads SASEGT. CDR3 in DNA: TGTGCCGGCAGCGGTACAGGGGGAAGCTACGAGCAGTACTTC. It specifies CAGSGTGGSYEQYF.

This clonotype was recorded only once. A junction end diverges from the germline sequence, so it may reflect a read error. This rearrangement joins TRBV6-5 to TRBJ1-6; D may be TRBD1 (5 bases). The CDR3 is 14 amino acids. Germline V gives CDR1 MNHEY, CDR2 SVGAGI. The CDR3 DNA is TGCGCCAGCAGTTACGGGGGAGTCGATTCATCCCTCCACTTT. Translated, it gives CASSYGGVDSSLHF.

On this clonotype itself: Since no conserved phenylalanine or tryptophan closes the CDR3, a read error is the likely cause. V is TRBV28 and J is TRBJ2-1; either TRBD1 or TRBD2 may supply D (5 bases each). The CDR3 runs 16 residues. Trimming took off 6 bases at V and 6 bases at J, with 21 bases between the two ends. The V gene's germline CDR1 is MDHEN and CDR2 SYDVKM. The CDR3 sequence is CASSTPRDPGPNEQFL. The CDR3 region has the DNA TGTGCCAGCAGCACCCCCAGGGACCCCGGCCCCAATGAGCAGTTCTTA.

The chain uses TRBV4-3 and TRBJ1-3, with D perhaps TRBD1 (5 bases). Trimming shortened V by 0 bases and J by 9 bases, and 15 bases separated the two germline ends. The CDR3 totals 15 residues. Per the germline V gene, CDR1 is LGHNA and CDR2 is YSLEER. For the CDR3, the DNA is TGCGCCAGCAGCCAAGACGCAGGGACTGCGGGCACCATATATTTT. Translation gives CASSQDAGTAGTIYF.

As for this clonotype: Because the CDR3 is missing its conserved closing phenylalanine or tryptophan, this is likely a read error. The genes are TRBV5-1 and TRBJ2-7; either TRBD1 or TRBD2 may supply D (5 bases each). CDR1 SGHRS and CDR2 YFSETQ come from the germline V gene. The CDR3 consists of 13 residues. Trimming took 8 bases from V and 3 from J, leaving 15 bases between them. CDR3 DNA sequence: TGCGCCAGTAGCGCCGGACATCTCTACGAGCAGTACCTC. Its protein product is CASSAGHLYEQYL.

In its sample, this clonotype was seen once. This may come from a read error, since a much larger clone is one base off. The chain links TRBV20-1 to TRBJ2-2, with D unclear. Germline V lookup: CDR1 DFQATT, CDR2 SNEGSKA (reference sequence). CDR3 length equals 12 residues. CDR3: CNAPRYAGELFF. The CDR3 bases are TGCAATGCGCCACGGTACGCCGGGGAGCTGTTTTTT.

Note on this clonotype: A junction end diverges from the germline sequence, so it may reflect a read error. J is TRBJ2-7 and V is TRBV6-1; 10 bases match TRBD2. Germline-derived CDR1 and CDR2 are MNHNS and SASEGT. The CDR3 spans 16 residues. The CDR3 DNA reads as TGTGCCAGCAGTCCCGATAGGCTAGCGGGAGCCTACGAGGAGTACTTC. Translation: CASSPDRLAGAYEEYF.

As regards this clonotype: The junction and the germline gene differ at one end; a read error may be behind it. This chain links TRBV11-2 with TRBJ2-3; possibly TRBD1 for D (6 bases). Germline V gene lookup returns CDR1 SGHAT and CDR2 FQNNGV. CDR3 length: 16 amino acids. The CDR3 nucleotides read TGTGCCGGCAGCATAAGAAGTACAGGGAACACAGATACCCAGTATTTT. Its protein is CAGSIRSTGNTDTQYF.

This clonotype was recorded only once. V is TRBV6-2 or TRBV6-3 and J is TRBJ2-3, with 7 bases identical to TRBD2. Trimming at V came to 9 bases and at J to 3 bases, leaving 18 bases not matched to a gene. Germline loops: CDR1 MNHEY, CDR2 SVGEGT. This CDR3 spans 17 amino acids. In nucleotides, the CDR3 is TGTGCCAGTAATTACCACGTTCGGGCGGGAGATACAGATACGCAGTATTTT. Protein product: CASNYHVRAGDTDTQYF.

This clonotype turned up a few times. A much larger clone sits a single nucleotide away, making a read error possible. The chain uses TRBV24-1 and TRBJ2-1, with 14 bases lining up with TRBD2. Unmatched junction bases numbered 4, after V lost 11 bases and J lost 8 bases. The germline V gene has CDR1 KGHDR and CDR2 SFDVKD. This CDR3 comprises 13 residues. CDR3: CAIRLAGGDEQFF. CDR3 DNA sequence: TGTGCCATCAGACTAGCGGGAGGGGATGAGCAGTTCTTC.

V and J are TRBV29-1 and TRBJ2-1, with D perhaps matching TRBD2 (6 bases). Germline-derived CDR1 and CDR2 are SQVTM and ANQGSEA. This CDR3 contains 15 residues. The V end was cut by 3 bases, the J end by 4 bases, with 16 bases between. In DNA, the CDR3 is TGCAGCGTTGATATGAGTTGGAGGGGATACAATGAGCAGTTCTTC. It codes for CSVDMSWRGYNEQFF.

V usage is TRBV10-2 and J usage is TRBJ2-1; D call uncertain. Germline V gene data show CDR1 as WSHSY and CDR2 as SAAADI. The CDR3 covers 14 residues. V lost 5 bases and J lost 5, with 13 bases in between. CDR3 protein: CASSISWVHNEQFF. CDR3 nucleotide sequence: TGCGCCAGCAGTATCTCGTGGGTCCACAATGAGCAGTTCTTC.

Notes on this clonotype: The junction and the germline gene differ at one end; a read error may be behind it. The rearrangement joins TRBV6-5 to TRBJ2-1; TRBD2 might be the D (5 bases). The CDR3 is 11 amino acids. CDR1 and CDR2 from the germline V gene are MNHEY and SVGAGI. Here the CDR3 DNA reads TGTGTCAGCGGTTACGTGGATGAGCAGTTCTTC. This gives the protein CVSGYVDEQFF.

Comment on this clonotype: The germline gene is not matched at one end of the junction; a read error may be the cause. The rearrangement links TRBV5-1 to TRBJ2-7; 7 bases agree with TRBD2. Germline lookup yields CDR1 SGHRS and CDR2 YFSETQ. CDR3 length: 19 amino acids. The CDR3 reads CASSLDFGGTKRGSYELYF. CDR3 nucleotide sequence: TGCGCCAGCAGCTTGGACTTTGGAGGGACTAAGCGGGGATCCTACGAGCTGTACTTC.